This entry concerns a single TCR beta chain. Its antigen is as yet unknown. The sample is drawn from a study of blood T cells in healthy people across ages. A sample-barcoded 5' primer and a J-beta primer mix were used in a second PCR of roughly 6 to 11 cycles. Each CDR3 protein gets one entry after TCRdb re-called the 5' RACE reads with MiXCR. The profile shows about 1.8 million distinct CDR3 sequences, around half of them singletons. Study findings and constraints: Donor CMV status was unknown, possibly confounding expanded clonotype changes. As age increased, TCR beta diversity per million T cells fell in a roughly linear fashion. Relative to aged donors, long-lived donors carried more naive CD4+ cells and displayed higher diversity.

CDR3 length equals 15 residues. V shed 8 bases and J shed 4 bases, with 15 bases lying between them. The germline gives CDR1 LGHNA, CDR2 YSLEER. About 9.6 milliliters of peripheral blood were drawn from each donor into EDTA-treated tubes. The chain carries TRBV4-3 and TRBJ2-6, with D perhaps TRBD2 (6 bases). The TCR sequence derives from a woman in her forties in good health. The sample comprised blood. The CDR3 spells CASGPGTRGANVLTF. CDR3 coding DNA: TGCGCCAGCGGCCCGGGGACTCGGGGGGCCAACGTCCTGACTTTC.